This passage covers 21 T cell receptor beta chains from one sample sequenced in a study of T cell responses to AZD1222 COVID-19 vaccine (dated by TCRdb to the early 2020s). Explained via the paper, the time point label denotes: baseline before first vaccination. Receptors were amplified or captured by the immunoSEQ multiplex PCR assay. TCRdb retrieved this table from immuneACCESS and kept in-frame rearrangements only. Not all clones are present; in checked studies, unresolved V genes account for under half, and no reason is known for the remainder. This sample holds approximately 85,000 clones; 80% to 90% were observed only once. The ten largest make up about 7% of the sample. Sequencing was performed on peripheral blood, taken on day 0 of AZD1222 vaccination. The receptor source for this set is an adult in good health.

This chain joins TRBV28 and TRBJ1-4, with TRBD1 as a possible D gene (5 bases). The length of the CDR3 is 13 residues. From germline, CDR1 is MDHEN and CDR2 SYDVKM. V was clipped by 4 bases and J by 10 bases, with 13 bases between them. The CDR3 sequence is CASSWGPLGKLFF. The DNA of the CDR3 is TGTGCCAGCAGTTGGGGACCTCTAGGAAAACTGTTTTTT.

V and J are TRBV27 and TRBJ2-7; D perhaps matches TRBD2 (5 bases). V lost 7 bases and J 0 bases, leaving 10 bases between the germline ends. The CDR3 contains 13 residues. The V gene's germline CDR1 is MNHEY and CDR2 SMNVEV (reference sequence). The CDR3 DNA follows: TGTGCCAGCAAGGCGGGCCACTCCTACGAGCAGTACTTC. It translates to CASKAGHSYEQYF.

This clone was detected once. The CDR3 is CASSIRRTPSHNEQFF. CDR3 bases: TGTGCCAGTAGTATAAGACGGACCCCTAGTCACAATGAGCAGTTCTTC. The chain combines TRBV19 with TRBJ2-1; D not resolved. Trimming removed 2 bases at V and 5 bases at J, with 16 bases between. From germline, CDR1 is LNHDA and CDR2 SQIVND (reference sequence). The CDR3 extends over 16 amino acids.

The table lists this clone with a few counts. The chain joins TRBV5-1 to TRBJ2-7, with D possibly matching TRBD1 (6 bases). The CDR3 has 16 amino acids. From germline, CDR1 is SGHRS and CDR2 YFSETQ. V was cut by 1 base and J by 6 bases, with 20 bases left in between. CDR3 in amino acids: CASSLTAGTQGGEQYF. The CDR3 nucleotides read TGCGCCAGCAGCTTGACCGCAGGGACACAGGGCGGCGAGCAGTACTTC.

This chain uses TRBV28 with TRBJ1-5; the D gene is possibly TRBD1 (5 bases). V lost 2 bases and J lost 2, with 10 bases in between. From germline, CDR1 is MDHEN and CDR2 SYDVKM. There are 15 residues in the CDR3. The DNA of the CDR3 is TGTGCCAGCAGTTTAATGGGAGGGGGCAATCAGCCCCAGCATTTT. This sequence encodes CASSLMGGGNQPQHF.

The V call is TRBV28, the J call TRBJ1-5, with 7 bases fitting TRBD1. There are 17 residues in the CDR3. J gave up 2 bases and V 6 bases, and 13 bases lay outside the gene matches. The germline gives CDR1 MDHEN, CDR2 SYDVKM. In DNA form, the CDR3 reads TGTGCCAGCAGGGAGACAGGGATGGGCATGGGCAATCAGCCCCAGCATTTT. Amino acids: CASRETGMGMGNQPQHF.

The genes are TRBV5-5 and TRBJ1-6; 7 nucleotides line up with TRBD1. V lost 2 bases, J lost 7 bases, and 6 bases stayed unmatched. The CDR3 spans 15 residues. Germline values: CDR1 SGHKS, CDR2 YYEKEE (reference sequence). CDR3 bases: TGTGCCAGCAGCTTAGCAGGGACAGCAAATTCACCCCTCCACTTT. Its protein product is CASSLAGTANSPLHF.

The chain joins TRBV5-1 to TRBJ2-1, with 11 bases identical to TRBD2. The CDR3 is 16 residues long. Germline V lookup: CDR1 SGHRS, CDR2 YFSETQ. V gave up 4 bases and J gave up 7 bases; unmatched junction bases: 10. CDR3: CASSLVAGGPGNEQFF. Written as DNA, the CDR3 is TGCGCCAGCAGCCTGGTAGCGGGGGGGCCTGGTAATGAGCAGTTCTTC.

The chain couples TRBV18 to TRBJ1-1; D remains ambiguous. In germline, CDR1 is KGHSH, CDR2 LQKENI. Deletions cut 2 bases from V and 0 bases from J, with 4 bases between. The CDR3 covers 13 residues. In DNA form, the CDR3 reads TGTGCCAGCTCACCAACACTGAACACTGAAGCTTTCTTT. Translated, it gives CASSPTLNTEAFF. Using reference TRBV18 and TRBJ1-1 for the parts outside the CDR3, the full variable domain is NAGVMQNPRHLVRRRGQEARLRCSPMKGHSHVYWYRQLPEEGLKFMVYLQKENIIDESGMPKERFSAEFPKEGPSILRIQQVVRGDSAAYFCASSPTLNTEAFFGQGTRLTVV.

The V and J genes are TRBV11-3 and TRBJ2-1; 7 bases fit TRBD1. This CDR3 has 14 residues. V lost 5 bases and J lost 7; bases outside the gene matches: 8. Germline V gene sequence: CDR1 SGHNT, CDR2 YENEEA. The CDR3 nucleotides read TGTGCCAGCAGCCCTCGACAGGGCTATAATGAGCAGTTCTTC. Its translation is CASSPRQGYNEQFF.

The V gene is TRBV6-5, the J gene TRBJ1-3; no reliable D call. The CDR3 runs to 14 residues. In germline, CDR1 is MNHEY, CDR2 SVGAGI. The V end was cut by 7 bases, the J end by 0 bases, with 10 bases between. The CDR3 spells CASTSSASGNTIYF. The CDR3 DNA reads as TGTGCCAGCACCTCCTCCGCCTCTGGAAACACCATATATTTT.

This rearrangement joins TRBV25-1 to TRBJ2-3, with 16 bases matching TRBD2. Trimming at V came to 4 bases and at J to 12 bases, leaving 10 bases not matched to a gene. The CDR3 contains 16 residues. Germline CDR1 MGHDK, CDR2 SYGVNS. CDR3 nucleotides: TGTGCCAGCAGTGCCCCGGGACTAGCGGGAGGGCTCTCCCAGTATTTT. Translating it yields CASSAPGLAGGLSQYF.

The CDR3 bases are TGTGCCAGCAGCTTGGTTGGGGGCGCAGGTGAAAAACTGTTTTTT. It translates to CASSLVGGAGEKLFF. The genes are TRBV7-2 and TRBJ1-4; possible D gene TRBD1, 6 bases. The CDR3 runs 15 residues. Trimming cost V 3 bases and J 7 bases, with 15 bases left between them. Germline values: CDR1 SGHTA, CDR2 FQGNSA.

J is TRBJ2-1 and V is TRBV14; 9 bases are a match to TRBD2. Trimming cost V 0 bases and J 2 bases; bases outside gene matches: 5. Germline assignment: CDR1 SGHDN and CDR2 FVKESK. The CDR3 has 17 amino acids. CDR3 sequence: CASSQDRRTSAYNEQFF. CDR3 DNA: TGTGCCAGCAGCCAAGATAGGCGGACTAGCGCCTACAATGAGCAGTTCTTC. Supplemented by reference TRBV14 and TRBJ2-1, the full variable domain reads EAGVTQFPSHSVIEKGQTVTLRCDPISGHDNLYWYRRVMGKEIKFLLHFVKESKQDESGMPNNRFLAERTGGTYSTLKVQPAELEDSGVYFCASSQDRRTSAYNEQFFGPGTRLTVL.

The J gene is TRBJ1-5, the V gene TRBV18; possibly TRBD1 for D (5 bases). The V gene's germline CDR1 is KGHSH and CDR2 LQKENI. Between the trimmed V and J ends, which lost 5 bases and 5 bases, there was a span of 7 bases. The CDR3 totals 12 residues. The CDR3 here is CASSGGDQPQHF. The CDR3 DNA reads as TGTGCCAGCTCAGGGGGGGATCAGCCCCAGCATTTT.

The chain couples TRBV29-1 to TRBJ1-5; weak D call: TRBD1 (5 bases). Germline assignment: CDR1 SQVTM and CDR2 ANQGSEA. CDR3 length: 13 amino acids. V was pared by 6 bases and J by 2 bases, with 11 bases between. CDR3 sequence reads: CSVRTSGNQPQHF. The CDR3 DNA follows: TGCAGCGTGAGGACATCCGGCAATCAGCCCCAGCATTTT.

The rearrangement uses TRBV4-2 and TRBJ2-1; maybe TRBD2 (6 bases). The V end lost 4 bases, the J end lost 8 bases, and 9 bases lay between the germline ends. Germline lookup yields CDR1 LGHNA and CDR2 YNFKEQ. The CDR3 has 12 amino acids. CDR3 sequence (DNA): TGTGCCAGCAGCCTCCGACTAGATGAGCAGTTCTTC. Translation gives CASSLRLDEQFF.

This chain uses TRBV18 with TRBJ1-5; tentatively, D is TRBD1 (5 bases). This CDR3 region has 13 residues. Trimming shortened V by 3 bases and J by 5 bases, and 8 bases separated the two germline ends. Germline V gene sequence: CDR1 KGHSH, CDR2 LQKENI. The CDR3: CASSPSRDQPQHF. The CDR3 DNA reads as TGTGCCAGCTCACCGAGCAGGGATCAGCCCCAGCATTTT.

This chain joins TRBV19 and TRBJ1-5; TRBD1 matches at 7 bases. CDR1 is LNHDA and CDR2 is SQIVND in the germline V gene (reference sequence). The CDR3 totals 15 residues. Germline trimming cut 4 bases from V and 2 bases from J; bases unmatched to any gene: 5. The CDR3 loop reads CASSTDRRRNQPQHF. The CDR3 nucleotides are TGTGCCAGTAGTACGGACAGGAGGCGCAATCAGCCCCAGCATTTT. Full variable domain (outside the CDR3, taken from reference TRBV19 and TRBJ1-5): DGGITQSPKYLFRKEGQNVTLSCEQNLNHDAMYWYRQDPGQGLRLIYYSQIVNDFQKGDIAEGYSVSREKKESFPLTVTSAQKNPTAFYLCASSTDRRRNQPQHFGDGTRLSIL.

This rearrangement joins TRBV29-1 to TRBJ2-7; no clear D. The germline gives CDR1 SQVTM, CDR2 ANQGSEA. The CDR3 has 12 residues. V was clipped by 5 bases and J by 3 bases, with 11 bases between them. The CDR3: CSVKQNNYEQYF. DNA of the CDR3: TGCAGCGTTAAGCAGAATAACTACGAGCAGTACTTC.

The V call is TRBV5-1, the J call TRBJ2-5; 7 bases map to TRBD2. The CDR3 has 17 amino acids. Germline V gene sequence: CDR1 SGHRS, CDR2 YFSETQ. V was clipped by 1 base and J by 1 base; unmatched bases: 10. The CDR3: CASSLRLAANLQETQYF. CDR3 in DNA: TGCGCCAGCAGCTTGAGGCTAGCGGCTAATCTCCAAGAGACCCAGTACTTC.